The 17 T cell receptor beta chains below come from one sample, sequenced in a study of blood T cell repertoires in COVID-19. TCRdb's table, derived via immunoSEQ multiplex PCR, lists solely in-frame clones and lacks some. The table lists about 170,000 clones, around nine tenths of them singletons, with 3.7% in the top ten. Material for sequencing was peripheral blood. The receptor source for this set is a man younger than 35 with active or convalescent COVID-19.

The chain has TRBV9 and TRBJ2-2; D is possibly TRBD1 (6 bases). Germline CDR1 and CDR2: SGDLS and YYNGEE. Between the trimmed V and J ends, which lost 7 bases and 1 base, there was a span of 8 bases. There are 13 residues in the CDR3. The CDR3: CASPDRNTGELFF. The CDR3 region has the DNA TGTGCCAGCCCGGACAGGAACACCGGGGAGCTGTTTTTT.

This clone was seen just once. The chain has TRBV2 and TRBJ2-2; D is unclear. The V gene's germline CDR1 is SNHLY and CDR2 FYNNEI. The germline V and J ends were trimmed by 10 bases and 6 bases, with 12 bases remaining between them. The length of the CDR3 is 12 residues. Here the CDR3 reads CATVVVAGELFF. The CDR3 DNA is TGTGCCACCGTCGTTGTTGCCGGGGAGCTGTTTTTT.

The rearrangement uses TRBV27 and TRBJ2-1; 9 bases match TRBD2. The CDR3 has 15 amino acids. Trimming at V came to 5 bases and at J to 8 bases, leaving 10 bases not matched to a gene. Germline CDR1 is MNHEY and CDR2 is SMNVEV (reference sequence). CDR3 coding DNA: TGTGCCAGCAGTGCCCTAGCGGGGATATTGGATGAGCAGTTCTTC. Amino acids: CASSALAGILDEQFF.

V is TRBV6-5 and J is TRBJ2-7; 7 bases agree with TRBD1. V lost 6 bases to trimming and J lost 3 bases; unmatched junction nucleotides: 8. The CDR3 totals 14 residues. Germline CDR1 MNHEY, CDR2 SVGAGI. For the CDR3, the DNA is TGTGCCAGCAGCCCCCGACAGGGCCGCTACGAGCAGTACTTC. Translating gives CASSPRQGRYEQYF.

This clone came up a few times. The genes are TRBV21-1 and TRBJ1-4; TRBD1, the D gene given by the table, was not confirmed from the DNA. TRBV21-1 is shown as a pseudogene. The CDR3 length is 16 residues. The CDR3 region has the DNA TGTGCCAGCAGCAAAGCTCAGACAGGTTTGTGGGTAAAACTGTTTTTT. It encodes CASSKAQTGLWVKLFF.

The V call is TRBV10-2, the J call TRBJ2-7; D gene unclear. The germline CDR1 and CDR2 sequences are WSHSY and SAAADI. V gave up 7 bases and J gave up 1 base, with 11 bases separating them. The CDR3 is 13 amino acids. Here the CDR3 reads CASTEDWSYEQYV. The CDR3 DNA follows: TGCGCCAGCACCGAAGACTGGTCCTACGAGCAGTACGTC.

This sequence joins TRBV7-2 and TRBJ1-1, with 9 bases aligning to TRBD1. CDR3 length equals 16 residues. Germline assignment: CDR1 SGHTA and CDR2 FQGNSA. The J segment lost 1 base and the V segment lost 5 bases, leaving 8 bases of the junction unmatched. The CDR3 is CASSTGTGFPNTEAFF. The CDR3 nucleotides are TGTGCCAGCAGCACAGGGACAGGGTTTCCGAACACTGAAGCTTTCTTT.

The rearrangement uses TRBV11-3 and TRBJ2-3; TRBD1 agrees at 7 bases. V was pared by 6 bases and J by 2 bases, with 11 bases of the junction left unmatched. CDR3 length: 16 residues. Germline CDR1 reads SGHNT; CDR2 reads YENEEA. CDR3: CASRLQQGKNTDTQYF. The CDR3 DNA is TGTGCCAGCAGACTCCAACAGGGGAAGAACACAGATACGCAGTATTTT. Complete variable domain (other parts from reference TRBV11-3 and TRBJ2-3): EAGVVQSPRYKIIEKKQPVAFWCNPISGHNTLYWYLQNLGQGPELLIRYENEEAVDDSQLPKDRFSAERLKGVDSTLKIQPAELGDSAVYLCASRLQQGKNTDTQYFGPGTRLTVL.

The V and J genes are TRBV2 and TRBJ2-3; D not resolved. Germline CDR1 and CDR2: SNHLY and FYNNEI. The CDR3 is made up of 13 amino acids. V shed 4 bases and J shed 5 bases, with 10 bases lying between them. The CDR3 protein is CASSGDIGDTQYF. In nucleotides, the CDR3 is TGTGCCAGCAGTGGCGACATTGGAGATACGCAGTATTTT.

The chain couples TRBV7-2 to TRBJ1-1; possible D gene TRBD1, 5 bases. Germline V gene data show CDR1 as SGHTA and CDR2 as FQGNSA. V gave up 5 bases and J gave up 1 base, with 11 bases separating them. The CDR3 is 14 amino acids. The CDR3 reads CASSRLGQNTEAFF. The DNA for the CDR3 is TGTGCCAGCAGCCGCCTAGGACAGAACACTGAAGCTTTCTTT.

V usage is TRBV2 and J usage is TRBJ2-1; the match to TRBD1 covers 8 bases. This CDR3 has 12 residues. In germline, CDR1 is SNHLY, CDR2 FYNNEI. V was pared by 8 bases and J by 6 bases, with 3 bases of the junction left unmatched. CDR3 nucleotides: TGTGCCAGCCGGACAGGGTCCAATGAGCAGTTCTTC. This gives the protein CASRTGSNEQFF.

The rearrangement joins TRBV11-1 to TRBJ2-7, with D perhaps TRBD2 (6 bases). CDR3 size: 15 residues. In germline, CDR1 is SGHAT, CDR2 FQDESV (reference sequence). The V end lost 1 base, the J end lost 3 bases, and 13 bases lay between the germline ends. CDR3 sequence (DNA): TGTGCCAGCAGCTTAGACGCGCGGGGAGACTACGAGCAGTACTTC. Its translation: CASSLDARGDYEQYF.

The CDR3 DNA reads TGCGCCAGCAGTCTATTGAACACTGAAGCTTTCTTT. This encodes CASSLLNTEAFF. The gene calls are TRBV10-2 and TRBJ1-1; D gene uncertain. The germline V and J ends were trimmed by 5 bases and 0 bases, with 4 bases remaining between them. From germline, CDR1 is WSHSY and CDR2 SAAADI. The CDR3 is 12 amino acids.

Remarks on this clone: At one boundary the junction diverges from the germline segment, which might be a read error. The chain carries TRBV20-1 and TRBJ2-1; D unclear. CDR1 and CDR2 from the germline V gene are DFQATT and SNEGSKA (reference sequence). CDR3 length equals 10 residues. The CDR3 DNA reads as TGCAGTGCTACTTACAGTGAGCAGTTCTTC. Translation: CSATYSEQFF.

This clone occurred many times. The CDR3 reads CASSVGLAGGRYNEQFF. Here the CDR3 DNA reads TGTGCCAGCAGCGTAGGCTTAGCGGGGGGCCGGTACAATGAGCAGTTCTTC. The chain joins TRBV9 to TRBJ2-1, with 10 positions matching TRBD2. Germline assignment: CDR1 SGDLS and CDR2 YYNGEE. This CDR3 is 17 amino acids long. J gave up 4 bases and V 0 bases, and 7 bases lay outside the gene matches.

The chain uses TRBV28 and TRBJ1-4; D is ambiguous. Trimming removed 6 bases from V and 13 bases from J, with 24 bases in between. Germline V gene data show CDR1 as MDHEN and CDR2 as SYDVKM. The CDR3 runs to 15 residues. CDR3 residues: CASSLIPGPKRGLFF. In DNA, the CDR3 is TGTGCCAGCAGCCTAATCCCCGGACCCAAACGGGGACTGTTTTTT.

The chain uses TRBV20-1 and TRBJ2-7; 9 bases align to TRBD2. Per the germline V gene, CDR1 is DFQATT and CDR2 is SNEGSKA (reference sequence). V shed 3 bases and J 7 bases; nucleotides not matched to a gene: 10. This CDR3 has 14 residues. CDR3 sequence (DNA): TGCAGTGCTAGTGGGTCTAGCGGGAACTTAGAGCAGTACTTC. Translation: CSASGSSGNLEQYF.